The sequence of this TCR beta chain was determined in a study of blood T cell repertoires in COVID-19. In the authors' workflow: Cell counts per sample came from amplifying reference gene primers. Some clones are missing from TCRdb's copy, which holds only in-frame ones; the method was immunoSEQ multiplex PCR. Clonal size and the V and J genes are those of that table, whereas D and trimming came from the DNA. This sample has about 120,000 clones, with around 84% found just once. Trimming shortened V by 4 bases and J by 0 bases, and 14 bases separated the two germline ends. Germline CDR1 is SGHRS and CDR2 is YFSETQ. The CDR3 is 17 amino acids.

The TCR comes from a woman in her 30s who had recovered from COVID-19. The chain couples TRBV5-1 to TRBJ2-6, with D possibly matching TRBD1 (6 bases). The sample consisted of PBMCs or T cells enriched from blood (not recorded which). Written as DNA, the CDR3 is TGCGCCAGCAGCCCAGGACAGCTATACTCTGGGGCCAACGTCCTGACTTTC. It translates to CASSPGQLYSGANVLTF.